The clone carrying this T cell receptor beta chain was seen just once. The entry originates in a study of T cells in localized non-small cell lung cancer. Some clones are missing from TCRdb's copy, which holds only in-frame ones; the method was immunoSEQ multiplex PCR. The data contain 45,000 to 55,000 clones, around three quarters of them singletons. Germline V lookup: CDR1 SGHTA, CDR2 FQGTGA. This CDR3 spans 15 amino acids. The J segment lost 6 bases and the V segment lost 3 bases, leaving 3 bases of the junction unmatched. The specimen comprised peripheral blood, sampled before any cancer treatment. V and J are TRBV7-3 and TRBJ2-2, with TRBD2 identical over 11 bases. The receptor was isolated from a man aged 40 to 70 with stage I squamous cell lung carcinoma. The CDR3 region has the DNA TGTGCCAGCAGCTTGGAACTAGCGGGGGCCGGGGAGCTGTTTTTT. It specifies CASSLELAGAGELFF.